What follows is one T cell receptor (beta chain) and its context. V shed 2 bases and J shed 3 bases, with 21 bases lying between them. There are 17 residues in the CDR3. Germline values: CDR1 SGHRS, CDR2 YFSETQ. The data derive from a study of shared clonotypes between healthy human individuals. Sequencing used immunoSEQ multiplex PCR; TCRdb keeps in-frame clones, though not all of them. The repertoire holds about 2.4 million clones, with over 85% as singletons. The receptor was isolated from a man in his late teens or twenties in good health. The rearrangement links TRBV5-1 to TRBJ2-7; D is perhaps TRBD1 (6 bases). Sequencing input: naive CD4+ T cells sorted from blood. Regarding subset: CD45RA+ positively selected. The CDR3 loop is CASSFSPFIRDNYEQYF. As DNA, the CDR3 is TGCGCCAGCAGCTTTTCCCCTTTTATCCGGGACAACTACGAGCAGTACTTC.